This entry describes one T cell receptor (beta chain). TCRdb keeps only in-frame clones here, not all; method: immunoSEQ multiplex PCR. Of under 50,000 clones in the sample, 85% to 95% were seen once. This sample is drawn from a study of T cell changes during pregnancy in multiple sclerosis. The source material was CD8+ T cells from peripheral blood mononuclear cells, sampled in the third trimester of pregnancy. This TCR came from a female donor with multiple sclerosis, enrolled in a pregnancy study.

The CDR3 bases are TGTGCCAGCAGTTTATCGGTCGGGGAGACCTACGAGCAGTACTTC. Its protein is CASSLSVGETYEQYF. This chain joins TRBV27 and TRBJ2-7, with D tentatively TRBD2 (5 bases). From germline, CDR1 is MNHEY and CDR2 SMNVEV (reference sequence). Trimming shortened V by 0 bases and J by 2 bases, and 11 bases separated the two germline ends. The CDR3 sequence is 15 residues long.